These 30 T cell receptor beta chains share one sample of origin, sequenced in a study of chemoradiotherapy in HPV16-positive cancers. Some clones are missing from TCRdb's copy, which holds only in-frame ones; the method was immunoSEQ multiplex PCR. The data contain some 10,000 clones, around 74% of them seen just once; the ten biggest clones take up roughly 9.1%. The sample was collected from a patient who underwent chemoradiotherapy. These receptors were obtained from a human donor with HPV-associated anogenital cancer.

The rearrangement links TRBV5-4 to TRBJ2-1, with a weak D call TRBD1 (5 bases). Germline V gives CDR1 SGHNT, CDR2 YYREEE (reference sequence). CDR3 size: 16 residues. The ends were cut back, 7 bases at V and 7 bases at J, with 24 bases in the middle. The CDR3 DNA reads as TGTGCCAGCGAGGACATAGGGGCAGGGCCTGGGAATGAGCAGTTCTTC. This sequence encodes CASEDIGAGPGNEQFF.

The chain couples TRBV28 to TRBJ2-7; TRBD2 might be the D (7 bases). CDR1 is MDHEN, CDR2 SYDVKM, per germline. The CDR3 totals 15 residues. V was pared by 5 bases and J by 3 bases, with 17 bases between. CDR3 region: CASSTRGGGGYEQYF. The CDR3 bases are TGTGCCAGCAGTACCCGTGGAGGGGGGGGCTACGAGCAGTACTTC. Full variable domain (outside the CDR3, taken from reference TRBV28 and TRBJ2-7): DVKVTQSSRYLVKRTGEKVFLECVQDMDHENMFWYRQDPGLGLRLIYFSYDVKMKEKGDIPEGYSVSREKKERFSLILESASTNQTSMYLCASSTRGGGGYEQYFGPGTRLTVT.

This clone has a handful of counts. CDR3 nucleotides: TGTGCCAGCAGTCCCGGTGAGGAGCAGTTCTTC. Its translation is CASSPGEEQFF. The chain links TRBV2 to TRBJ2-1; no definite D call. Trimming took off 5 bases at V and 10 bases at J, with 9 bases between the two ends. The germline V gene encodes CDR1 SNHLY and CDR2 FYNNEI. CDR3 size: 11 residues.

The chain employs TRBV6-1 and TRBJ1-5; no clear D. CDR3 length: 14 amino acids. Deletions cut 5 bases from V and 0 bases from J, with 8 bases between. Germline V gene lookup returns CDR1 MNHNS and CDR2 SASEGT. This CDR3 reads CASSTHRSNQPQHF. The CDR3 region has the DNA TGTGCCAGCAGTACACACCGTAGCAATCAGCCCCAGCATTTT.

The table lists this clone with a count of one. This rearrangement joins TRBV9 to TRBJ2-7; D is possibly TRBD2 (6 bases). CDR3 length: 15 residues. CDR1 SGDLS and CDR2 YYNGEE come from the germline V gene. V lost 0 bases and J lost 5, with 15 bases in between. The CDR3 protein is CASSVEVGSRNEQYF. CDR3 DNA: TGTGCCAGCAGCGTAGAGGTCGGGAGTCGGAACGAGCAGTACTTC.

This clone was counted only a few times. The chain has TRBV5-4 and TRBJ2-1; 15 bases fit TRBD2. V shed 4 bases and J 2 bases; nucleotides not matched to a gene: 7. Germline assignment: CDR1 SGHNT and CDR2 YYREEE (reference sequence). The CDR3 length is 18 residues. CDR3 amino acids: CASSGGLAGGPTYNEQFF. Here the CDR3 DNA reads TGTGCCAGCAGCGGTGGACTAGCGGGAGGGCCCACCTACAATGAGCAGTTCTTC. Complete variable domain (other parts from reference TRBV5-4 and TRBJ2-1): ETGVTQSPTHLIKTRGQQVTLRCSSQSGHNTVSWYQQALGQGPQFIFQYYREEENGRGNFPPRFSGLQFPNYSSELNVNALELDDSALYLCASSGGLAGGPTYNEQFFGPGTRLTVL.

This clone was seen more than once but under ten times. This chain links TRBV7-9 with TRBJ1-2; 8 nucleotides match TRBD1. Germline V gives CDR1 SEHNR, CDR2 FQNEAQ (reference sequence). Trimming cost V 5 bases and J 6 bases; bases outside gene matches: 11. This CDR3 is 15 amino acids long. The CDR3, as DNA: TGTGCCAGCAGCGATGGACAGGGTTTATCACATGGCTACACCTTC. This sequence encodes CASSDGQGLSHGYTF.

This sequence joins TRBV7-2 and TRBJ2-7; D remains unclear. The germline gives CDR1 SGHTA, CDR2 FQGNSA. The V and J ends lost 3 bases and 0 bases respectively, with 12 bases between them. CDR3 size: 15 residues. CDR3 coding DNA: TGTGCCAGCAGCTTTAGTACGGATAGCTCCTACGAGCAGTACTTC. Its protein product is CASSFSTDSSYEQYF.

The genes are TRBV9 and TRBJ1-1, with D possibly matching TRBD1 (6 bases). From germline, CDR1 is SGDLS and CDR2 YYNGEE. V was trimmed by 3 bases and J by 5 bases, leaving 11 bases between them. CDR3 length: 13 amino acids. CDR3 residues: CASSGGGPTEAFF. Written as DNA, the CDR3 is TGTGCCAGCAGCGGGGGGGGGCCTACTGAAGCTTTCTTT.

V is TRBV9 and J is TRBJ1-2; D is unclear. V dropped 0 bases and J dropped 0 bases, with 9 bases sitting between them. This CDR3 is built from 15 residues. The germline CDR1 and CDR2 sequences are SGDLS and YYNGEE. Here the CDR3 DNA reads TGTGCCAGCAGCGTAGGCCAAGGTTCTAACTATGGCTACACCTTC. Its protein is CASSVGQGSNYGYTF. The full variable domain, its missing parts supplied by reference TRBV9 and TRBJ1-2, is DSGVTQTPKHLITATGQRVTLRCSPRSGDLSVYWYQQSLDQGLQFLIQYYNGEERAKGNILERFSAQQFPDLHSELNLSSLELGDSALYFCASSVGQGSNYGYTFGSGTRLTVV.

The CDR3 nucleotides are TGTGCCAGCTCTACCGTCGGAGAGAGCTCTGGAAACACCATATATTTT. Translating gives CASSTVGESSGNTIYF. The chain recombines TRBV18 with TRBJ1-3; D not certain. V gave up 6 bases and J gave up 0 bases, with 15 bases separating them. CDR1 is KGHSH, CDR2 LQKENI, per germline. CDR3 length equals 16 residues.

This chain links TRBV6-5 with TRBJ2-7; 8 bases fit TRBD2. CDR3 length equals 11 residues. After removal of 9 bases from V and 6 bases from J, the junction contained 4 bases not matched to a gene. CDR1 and CDR2 (germline): MNHEY, SVGAGI. The CDR3 DNA follows: TGTGCCAGTAGCGGGAACTCCGAGCAGTACTTC. Its protein product is CASSGNSEQYF.

J is TRBJ2-3 and V is TRBV13; TRBD2 might be the D (6 bases). CDR3 length: 17 residues. Germline V lookup: CDR1 PRHDT, CDR2 FYEKMQ (reference sequence). V was clipped by 5 bases and J by 2 bases, with 20 bases between them. DNA for the CDR3: TGTGCCAGCAGCCCCCCTACACAACTAGCAATCACAGATACGCAGTATTTT. Amino acid sequence: CASSPPTQLAITDTQYF.

The chain employs TRBV27 and TRBJ1-2; tentative D call: TRBD1 (5 bases). Deletions cut 3 bases from V and 5 bases from J, with 19 bases between. Germline V gene data show CDR1 as MNHEY and CDR2 as SMNVEV (reference sequence). CDR3 size: 16 residues. The CDR3 coding sequence is TGTGCCAGCAGTTTTAAACCCATAATAGACAGTTATGGCTACACCTTC. Translated: CASSFKPIIDSYGYTF.

The J gene is TRBJ2-3, the V gene TRBV5-4, with 9 bases matching TRBD1. The CDR3 is made up of 12 amino acids. Germline V gene data show CDR1 as SGHNT and CDR2 as YYREEE (reference sequence). Unmatched junction bases numbered 0, after V lost 7 bases and J lost 3 bases. CDR3 region: CASGQGTDTQYF. For the CDR3, the DNA is TGTGCCAGCGGACAGGGGACAGATACGCAGTATTTT.

The V call is TRBV30, the J call TRBJ1-1, with D possibly being TRBD1 (5 bases). V was shortened by 7 bases and J by 4 bases, with 13 bases between the two germline ends. The CDR3 is 12 residues long. Germline assignment: CDR1 GTSNPN and CDR2 SVGIG (reference sequence). The CDR3 DNA is TGTGCCTACGAACCAGGGCGCACTGAAGCTTTCTTT. Protein sequence: CAYEPGRTEAFF.

The chain has TRBV18 and TRBJ2-1, with unresolved D. The V gene's germline CDR1 is KGHSH and CDR2 LQKENI. The CDR3 consists of 11 residues. V lost 3 bases and J 5 bases, leaving 2 bases between the germline ends. The CDR3 DNA reads as TGTGCCAGCTCACCCAACAATGAGCAGTTCTTC. Translation: CASSPNNEQFF.

The chain employs TRBV7-3 and TRBJ1-4; D not resolved. Germline CDR1 and CDR2: SGHTA and FQGTGA. V lost 0 bases and J lost 7, with 12 bases in between. CDR3 length: 15 amino acids. CDR3 sequence (DNA): TGTGCCAGCAGCTTAACGTCGGGCCCCGGTGAAAAACTGTTTTTT. As protein: CASSLTSGPGEKLFF. The variable domain in full, with the rest retrieved from reference TRBV7-3 and TRBJ1-4, is GAGVSQTPSNKVTEKGKYVELRCDPISGHTALYWYRQSLGQGPEFLIYFQGTGAADDSGLPNDRFFAVRPEGSVSTLKIQRTERGDSAVYLCASSLTSGPGEKLFFGSGTQLSVL.

V is TRBV6-1 and J is TRBJ1-3, with D maybe TRBD1 (5 bases). The V end lost 5 bases, the J end lost 4 bases, and 12 bases lay between the germline ends. In germline, CDR1 is MNHNS, CDR2 SASEGT. The CDR3 extends over 14 amino acids. In DNA form, the CDR3 reads TGTGCCAGCAGTTCGGGGGAATACGGAAACACCATATATTTT. Amino acids: CASSSGEYGNTIYF.

The chain is built from TRBV28 and TRBJ2-7; D is unresolved. V was trimmed by 4 bases and J by 0 bases, leaving 19 bases between them. This CDR3 region has 17 residues. Germline lookup yields CDR1 MDHEN and CDR2 SYDVKM. CDR3 region: CASSYPLRAPSSYEQYF. The CDR3 DNA sequence: TGTGCCAGCAGTTACCCGCTACGGGCCCCTAGCTCCTACGAGCAGTACTTC.

This chain links TRBV15 with TRBJ2-2; D unresolved. The CDR3 totals 14 residues. V lost 0 bases to trimming and J lost 3 bases, with 5 bases between them. Per the germline V gene, CDR1 is LNHNV and CDR2 is YYDKDF (reference sequence). The CDR3 DNA is TGTGCCACCAGCAGAGAGGCCGACACCGGGGAGCTGTTTTTT. Translation gives CATSREADTGELFF. The variable domain in full, with the rest retrieved from reference TRBV15 and TRBJ2-2, is DAMVIQNPRYQVTQFGKPVTLSCSQTLNHNVMYWYQQKSSQAPKLLFHYYDKDFNNEADTPDNFQSRRPNTSFCFLDIRSPGLGDTAMYLCATSREADTGELFFGEGSRLTVL.

By share, this clone counts as medium-sized (0.01 to 0.1%). The V gene is TRBV6-1, the J gene TRBJ2-2; D is unresolved. V was trimmed by 0 bases and J by 6 bases, leaving 8 bases between them. This CDR3 has 14 amino acids. Germline V gene sequence: CDR1 MNHNS, CDR2 SASEGT. The CDR3 sequence: CASSEAVRPGELFF. The CDR3, as DNA: TGTGCCAGCAGTGAAGCAGTAAGGCCCGGGGAGCTGTTTTTT.

This chain links TRBV4-2 with TRBJ2-2; TRBD2 aligns across 14 bases. There are 16 residues in the CDR3. Trimming cost V 4 bases and J 5 bases; bases outside gene matches: 3. Germline CDR1 reads LGHNA; CDR2 reads YNFKEQ. The CDR3 DNA reads as TGTGCCAGCAGCCGGGGACTAGCGGGAGATACCGGGGAGCTGTTTTTT. Translation gives CASSRGLAGDTGELFF.

The V and J genes are TRBV7-3 and TRBJ2-3, with 8 bases matching TRBD2. In germline, CDR1 is SGHTA, CDR2 FQGTGA. The V gene end was trimmed by 5 bases and the J gene end by 4 bases; junction bases not matched to a gene: 11. This CDR3 region has 16 residues. The CDR3 here is CASSPRAGDKADTQYF. The CDR3, as DNA: TGTGCCAGCAGCCCCCGAGCGGGAGATAAGGCAGATACGCAGTATTTT.

This clone was seen more than once but under ten times. The rearrangement joins TRBV4-3 to TRBJ1-2; D is ambiguous. The germline gives CDR1 LGHNA, CDR2 YSLEER. The CDR3 sequence is 14 residues long. V was cut by 2 bases and J by 3 bases, with 10 bases left in between. The CDR3 reads CASSQSYRDYGYTF. CDR3 in DNA: TGCGCCAGCAGCCAAAGTTACCGAGACTATGGCTACACCTTC.

This clone was seen just once. The chain joins TRBV4-2 to TRBJ2-1; 10 bases are shared with TRBD2. Germline lookup yields CDR1 LGHNA and CDR2 YNFKEQ. The CDR3 contains 17 residues. The trim removed 0 bases at V and 2 bases at J, leaving 4 bases unmatched. The CDR3 DNA reads as TGTGCCAGCAGCCAAGATTCAGCGGGAGGGACCTACAATGAGCAGTTCTTC. It translates to CASSQDSAGGTYNEQFF.

As for this clone: This specimen includes other DNA sequences encoding the same CDR3. J is TRBJ2-3 and V is TRBV4-3; D is possibly TRBD1 (6 bases). V dropped 0 bases and J dropped 4 bases, with 11 bases sitting between them. Germline V lookup: CDR1 LGHNA, CDR2 YSLEER. The CDR3 sequence is 15 residues long. CDR3: CASSQDRGGADTQYF. In DNA form, the CDR3 reads TGCGCCAGCAGCCAAGACAGGGGTGGAGCAGATACGCAGTATTTT.

This clone came up once. This rearrangement joins TRBV7-9 to TRBJ2-2; D is unresolved. The CDR3 loop spans 13 amino acids. The germline V gene encodes CDR1 SEHNR and CDR2 FQNEAQ (reference sequence). Trimming left V 5 bases short and J 7 bases short, with 11 bases between. As DNA, the CDR3 is TGTGCCAGCAGCCCGCCTGGTGGCGGGGAGCTGTTTTTT. Its protein product is CASSPPGGGELFF.

The J gene is TRBJ2-7, the V gene TRBV28, with 9 bases that match TRBD2. The junction had 1 base not matched to a gene; V was cut back by 2 bases and J by 2 bases. The CDR3 spans 14 residues. Looked up from germline, CDR1 is MDHEN and CDR2 is SYDVKM. CDR3 amino acids: CASSLGGRAYEQYF. The CDR3 nucleotides are TGTGCCAGCAGTTTAGGCGGGAGGGCCTACGAGCAGTACTTC. The full variable domain, in which reference TRBV28 and TRBJ2-7 provide the parts outside the CDR3, is DVKVTQSSRYLVKRTGEKVFLECVQDMDHENMFWYRQDPGLGLRLIYFSYDVKMKEKGDIPEGYSVSREKKERFSLILESASTNQTSMYLCASSLGGRAYEQYFGPGTRLTVT.

J is TRBJ2-1 and V is TRBV19; either TRBD1 or TRBD2 may supply D (7 bases each). There are 14 residues in the CDR3. In germline, CDR1 is LNHDA, CDR2 SQIVND (reference sequence). V dropped 6 bases and J dropped 6 bases, with 15 bases sitting between them. For the CDR3, the DNA is TGTGCCAGTAGGGAGGGGGCTAGCGGCAATGAGCAGTTCTTC. This gives the protein CASREGASGNEQFF.